A single sample gave rise to the 28 T cell receptor beta chains below, sequenced in a study of blood T cell repertoires in COVID-19. TCRdb's table, derived via immunoSEQ multiplex PCR, lists solely in-frame clones and lacks some. Of fewer than 200,000 clones detected, about 86% appear once; the ten largest clones hold less than 4.5%. The sequencing sample was made of PBMCs or T cells enriched from blood (not recorded which). The source of these receptors is a woman in her forties or fifties in a cohort exposed to, infected with or recovered from COVID-19 (not recorded which).

The chain couples TRBV9 to TRBJ2-5; TRBD2 might be the D (7 bases). Trimming shortened V by 5 bases and J by 5 bases, and 19 bases separated the two germline ends. This CDR3 comprises 15 residues. Looked up from germline, CDR1 is SGDLS and CDR2 is YYNGEE. The CDR3 DNA reads TGTGCCAGCAGTGGCGGCGGGGGCGCTGGGGAGACCCAGTACTTC. Protein sequence: CASSGGGGAGETQYF. The variable domain in full, completed from reference TRBV9 and TRBJ2-5, reads DSGVTQTPKHLITATGQRVTLRCSPRSGDLSVYWYQQSLDQGLQFLIQYYNGEERAKGNILERFSAQQFPDLHSELNLSSLELGDSALYFCASSGGGGAGETQYFGPGTRLLVL.

The gene calls are TRBV6-5 and TRBJ2-7; D might be TRBD2 (6 bases). V shed 5 bases and J shed 7 bases, with 18 bases lying between them. The germline CDR1 and CDR2 sequences are MNHEY and SVGAGI. The CDR3 spans 14 residues. CDR3: CASSRSGESLEQYF. CDR3 nucleotides: TGTGCCAGCAGTCGCTCGGGAGAGAGTCTAGAGCAGTACTTC.

This sequence joins TRBV5-6 and TRBJ1-2; D is uncertain. This CDR3 region has 14 residues. V lost 2 bases to trimming and J lost 0 bases, with 8 bases between them. The germline V gene has CDR1 SGHDT and CDR2 YYEEEE. In nucleotides, the CDR3 is TGTGCCAGCAGCTTCGACAATTCTAACTATGGCTACACCTTC. Its protein product is CASSFDNSNYGYTF.

The chain carries TRBV11-2 and TRBJ2-7; 11 nucleotides match TRBD1. This CDR3 is built from 13 residues. V lost 5 bases and J lost 6; bases outside the gene matches: 3. Germline CDR1 SGHAT, CDR2 FQNNGV. CDR3 coding DNA: TGTGCCAGCAGCGCCGGGACAGGGGGCGAGCAGTACTTC. This codes for CASSAGTGGEQYF.

V is TRBV5-4 and J is TRBJ2-7; no firm D call. The CDR3 length is 13 residues. Germline V lookup: CDR1 SGHNT, CDR2 YYREEE (reference sequence). Trimming took off 0 bases at V and 3 bases at J, with 7 bases between the two ends. CDR3 sequence (DNA): TGTGCCAGCAGCTTGGGGCGGTACTACGAGCAGTACTTC. It translates to CASSLGRYYEQYF.

The J gene is TRBJ1-2, the V gene TRBV28; tentative D call: TRBD1 (6 bases). V was trimmed by 1 base and J by 8 bases, leaving 17 bases between them. Germline lookup yields CDR1 MDHEN and CDR2 SYDVKM. This CDR3 has 15 amino acids. The CDR3 loop is CASSLSGGAVYGYTF. The DNA of the CDR3 is TGTGCCAGCAGTTTATCTGGGGGCGCGGTCTACGGCTACACCTTC.

The rearrangement joins TRBV18 to TRBJ1-5; 10 bases match TRBD1. CDR1 is KGHSH and CDR2 is LQKENI in the germline V gene. V lost 3 bases to trimming and J lost 6 bases; unmatched junction nucleotides: 5. CDR3 length: 15 amino acids. CDR3 DNA: TGTGCCAGCTCACCGGGACAGGGGCAAGGTCAGCCCCAGCATTTT. Its protein is CASSPGQGQGQPQHF. Full variable domain (missing parts from reference TRBV18 and TRBJ1-5): NAGVMQNPRHLVRRRGQEARLRCSPMKGHSHVYWYRQLPEEGLKFMVYLQKENIIDESGMPKERFSAEFPKEGPSILRIQQVVRGDSAAYFCASSPGQGQGQPQHFGDGTRLSIL.

The chain links TRBV5-1 to TRBJ1-1; D is perhaps TRBD1 (6 bases). The V and J ends lost 0 bases and 5 bases respectively, with 11 bases between them. This CDR3 spans 14 amino acids. Germline V gives CDR1 SGHRS, CDR2 YFSETQ. CDR3 nucleotides: TGCGCCAGCAGCTTGGAGGGGGTGGGGACTGAAGCTTTCTTT. As protein: CASSLEGVGTEAFF.

V usage is TRBV25-1 and J usage is TRBJ2-5; 12 bases are a match to TRBD1. The CDR3 has 16 amino acids. V dropped 1 base and J dropped 5; count of bases not matched to a gene: 5. CDR1 is MGHDK, CDR2 SYGVNS, per germline. For the CDR3, the DNA is TGTGCCAGCAGTGAATCGGGACAGGGGGCGAGGGAGACCCAGTACTTC. Translating gives CASSESGQGARETQYF.

This clone was seen a single time. The chain uses TRBV4-3 and TRBJ1-2, with D perhaps TRBD1 (6 bases). V lost 4 bases to trimming and J lost 3 bases, with 12 bases between them. CDR1 LGHNA and CDR2 YSLEER come from the germline V gene. This CDR3 spans 14 amino acids. In DNA form, the CDR3 reads TGCGCCAGCAGCCTTTCAGGGGACGACTATGGCTACACCTTC. Translation gives CASSLSGDDYGYTF.

The rearrangement uses TRBV27 and TRBJ2-3; possible D gene TRBD1, 5 bases. V lost 6 bases, J lost 6 bases, and 19 bases lay in between. Per the germline V gene, CDR1 is MNHEY and CDR2 is SMNVEV (reference sequence). The CDR3 runs to 15 residues. The CDR3 bases are TGTGCCAGCAGCTGGATTGGGGCCAATGGCGATACGCAGTATTTT. This gives the protein CASSWIGANGDTQYF.

The genes are TRBV19 and TRBJ1-4; no definite D call. Germline CDR1 reads LNHDA; CDR2 reads SQIVND (reference sequence). The CDR3 covers 14 residues. V was trimmed by 8 bases and J by 5 bases, leaving 15 bases between them. CDR3 amino acids: CASGVGRRNEKLFF. The CDR3 DNA follows: TGTGCCAGTGGGGTGGGGAGACGAAATGAAAAACTGTTTTTT.

V gene TRBV4-1 combines with J gene TRBJ1-1; D remains ambiguous. CDR1 MGHRA and CDR2 YSYEKL come from the germline V gene. The CDR3 extends over 16 amino acids. The germline V and J ends were trimmed by 0 bases and 0 bases, with 11 bases remaining between them. The CDR3 sequence is CASSQDLGVMNTEAFF. The CDR3 DNA sequence: TGCGCCAGCAGCCAAGATCTCGGGGTCATGAACACTGAAGCTTTCTTT.

This clone was picked up one time. The rearrangement links TRBV10-3 to TRBJ1-3; D is undetermined. CDR3 length: 17 amino acids. Per the germline V gene, CDR1 is ENHRY and CDR2 is SYGVKD. V lost 6 bases, J lost 0 bases, and 18 bases lay in between. The CDR3 sequence is CAISEPERGISGNTIYF. In nucleotides, the CDR3 is TGTGCCATCAGCGAACCGGAACGCGGGATCTCTGGAAACACCATATATTTT.

This sequence joins TRBV10-1 and TRBJ1-2; 9 bases line up with TRBD1. Unmatched junction bases numbered 11, after V lost 9 bases and J lost 0 bases. CDR1 is WNHNN, CDR2 SYGVQD, per germline (reference sequence). The CDR3 loop spans 16 amino acids. For the CDR3, the DNA is TGCGCCAGACTGGACAGGGGAAAAAAAGCTAACTATGGCTACACCTTC. Protein: CARLDRGKKANYGYTF.

In this sample, this clone turned up once. The chain combines TRBV28 with TRBJ1-5; possible D gene TRBD1, 5 bases. V was shortened by 3 bases and J by 2 bases, with 11 bases between the two germline ends. Germline V CDR1 and CDR2: MDHEN, SYDVKM. The CDR3 is 15 amino acids. CDR3: CASSLGGLGNQPQHF. CDR3 nucleotides: TGTGCCAGCAGTTTGGGGGGGTTAGGCAATCAGCCCCAGCATTTT.

This chain links TRBV24-1 with TRBJ2-3, with D possibly TRBD1 on 5 matching bases. In germline, CDR1 is KGHDR, CDR2 SFDVKD. This CDR3 spans 14 amino acids. V lost 3 bases and J lost 6, with 12 bases in between. The CDR3 DNA reads as TGTGCCACCAGTGATCGCAGGGAAGGGGATACGCAGTATTTT. It encodes CATSDRREGDTQYF.

CDR3 residues: CASRPDSYEKLFF. The DNA for the CDR3 is TGTGCCAGCAGACCGGACAGTTATGAAAAACTGTTTTTT. V usage is TRBV7-9 and J usage is TRBJ1-4; tentatively, D is TRBD1 (6 bases). Between the trimmed V and J ends, which lost 6 bases and 6 bases, there was a span of 11 bases. Germline assignment: CDR1 SEHNR and CDR2 FQNEAQ (reference sequence). The CDR3 has 13 amino acids.

This chain links TRBV29-1 with TRBJ2-5; D unclear. Looked up from germline, CDR1 is SQVTM and CDR2 is ANQGSEA. The CDR3 is 13 amino acids. The germline V and J ends were trimmed by 7 bases and 2 bases, with 14 bases remaining between them. This CDR3 is CSGNTAGQETQYF. DNA of the CDR3: TGCAGCGGTAATACAGCCGGACAAGAGACCCAGTACTTC.

The chain's CDR3 is CASSSRGLGSAKNIQYF. DNA for the CDR3: TGTGCCAGCAGTTCAAGGGGCCTAGGAAGTGCCAAAAACATTCAGTACTTC. The chain links TRBV27 to TRBJ2-4; tentatively, D is TRBD1 (5 bases). V was trimmed by 4 bases and J by 1 base, leaving 17 bases between them. This CDR3 is built from 17 residues. Germline CDR1 MNHEY, CDR2 SMNVEV (reference sequence).

The V gene is TRBV7-2, the J gene TRBJ2-7, with TRBD1 matching 8 bases. The CDR3 is 12 residues long. Per the germline V gene, CDR1 is SGHTA and CDR2 is FQGNSA. Trimming took 5 bases from V and 7 from J; bases not matched to a gene: 4. CDR3 sequence: CASSRDRGEQYF. CDR3 in DNA: TGTGCCAGCAGCCGAGACAGGGGAGAGCAGTACTTC. The full variable domain, in which reference TRBV7-2 and TRBJ2-7 provide the parts outside the CDR3, is GAGVSQSPSNKVTEKGKDVELRCDPISGHTALYWYRQSLGQGLEFLIYFQGNSAPDKSGLPSDRFSAERTGGSVSTLTIQRTQQEDSAVYLCASSRDRGEQYFGPGTRLTVT.

The chain has TRBV2 and TRBJ2-5; no definite D call. The CDR3 length is 17 residues. Per the germline V gene, CDR1 is SNHLY and CDR2 is FYNNEI. V shed 2 bases and J shed 2 bases, with 18 bases lying between them. CDR3 amino acids: CASSEPPLTALQETQYF. DNA for the CDR3: TGTGCCAGCAGTGAACCCCCCCTCACTGCCCTACAAGAGACCCAGTACTTC.

The gene calls are TRBV5-5 and TRBJ1-3; D is unresolved. Germline V CDR1 and CDR2: SGHKS, YYEKEE (reference sequence). This CDR3 has 13 amino acids. The germline V and J ends were trimmed by 4 bases and 8 bases, with 13 bases remaining between them. CDR3 sequence reads: CASSAVSRDTIYF. As DNA, the CDR3 is TGTGCCAGCAGCGCCGTATCCCGAGACACCATATATTTT.

This sequence joins TRBV6-5 and TRBJ1-6, with 12 bases that match TRBD1. Germline CDR1 reads MNHEY; CDR2 reads SVGAGI. The CDR3 spans 15 residues. V gave up 6 bases and J gave up 7 bases; unmatched junction bases: 4. Here the CDR3 DNA reads TGTGCCAGCAGGGGGGGGACAGGGGGCAATTCACCCCTCCACTTT. Protein product: CASRGGTGGNSPLHF.

This rearrangement joins TRBV3-1 (or the pseudogene TRBV3-2) to TRBJ1-1, with D unresolved. This CDR3 has 16 amino acids. The V end was cut by 5 bases, the J end by 0 bases, with 16 bases between. CDR1 and CDR2 from the germline V gene are LGHDT and YNNKEL (reference sequence). The CDR3 spells CASSKRLQVMNTEAFF. In DNA, the CDR3 is TGTGCCAGCAGCAAAAGATTGCAGGTTATGAACACTGAAGCTTTCTTT.

This clone came up once. The chain has TRBV7-6 and TRBJ2-1, with D possibly matching TRBD2 (5 bases). The CDR3 contains 14 residues. CDR1 is SGHVS and CDR2 is FNYEAQ in the germline V gene. The V end was cut by 1 base, the J end by 8 bases, with 12 bases between. This CDR3 is CASSLGSLADEQFF. Written as DNA, the CDR3 is TGTGCCAGCAGCTTAGGGTCCCTAGCAGATGAGCAGTTCTTC. Combining the CDR3 with reference TRBV7-6 and TRBJ2-1 gives the whole variable domain GAGVSQSPRYKVTKRGQDVALRCDPISGHVSLYWYRQALGQGPEFLTYFNYEAQQDKSGLPNDRFSAERPEGSISTLTIQRTEQRDSAMYRCASSLGSLADEQFFGPGTRLTVL.

The chain has TRBV4-1 and TRBJ2-3, with 15 bases fitting TRBD2. The CDR3 consists of 16 residues. Trimming cost V 6 bases and J 2 bases; bases outside gene matches: 3. The V gene's germline CDR1 is MGHRA and CDR2 YSYEKL. The CDR3 nucleotides are TGCGCCAGCAGTCGGACTAGCGGGGGGGCCACAGATACGCAGTATTTT. Its translation: CASSRTSGGATDTQYF.

The chain carries TRBV4-1 and TRBJ1-1; the match to TRBD1 covers 12 bases. V lost 1 base and J lost 4; bases outside the gene matches: 1. The CDR3 has 15 residues. CDR1 MGHRA and CDR2 YSYEKL come from the germline V gene. The CDR3 DNA is TGCGCCAGCAGCCAAGCGGGACAGGGGGCCACTGAAGCTTTCTTT. It translates to CASSQAGQGATEAFF.